This note documents a single T cell receptor (beta chain) sequence. What it recognizes is unknown. The sample belongs to a study of T cell responses to AZD1222 COVID-19 vaccine. Notes on the study in general: At 160-218 and 743-854, vaccine-associated CD4 TCRs were dominant, and they spanned spike.

Generated by immunoSEQ multiplex PCR, the TCRdb table keeps only in-frame clones and is missing some. The sample yields 90,000 to 120,000 clones, 92% seen once. Trimming shortened V by 5 bases and J by 0 bases, and 11 bases separated the two germline ends. CDR3 size: 15 residues. The germline V gene encodes CDR1 SGHNT and CDR2 YYREEE (reference sequence). V is TRBV5-4 and J is TRBJ1-4; the D is unclear. The clonotype was recovered from an adult who received the AZD1222 COVID-19 vaccine. Sample: peripheral blood, taken 28 days after the second AZD1222 dose. In DNA form, the CDR3 reads TGTGCCAGCAGAACCAGACCTGCAACTAATGAAAAACTGTTTTTT. It translates to CASRTRPATNEKLFF.